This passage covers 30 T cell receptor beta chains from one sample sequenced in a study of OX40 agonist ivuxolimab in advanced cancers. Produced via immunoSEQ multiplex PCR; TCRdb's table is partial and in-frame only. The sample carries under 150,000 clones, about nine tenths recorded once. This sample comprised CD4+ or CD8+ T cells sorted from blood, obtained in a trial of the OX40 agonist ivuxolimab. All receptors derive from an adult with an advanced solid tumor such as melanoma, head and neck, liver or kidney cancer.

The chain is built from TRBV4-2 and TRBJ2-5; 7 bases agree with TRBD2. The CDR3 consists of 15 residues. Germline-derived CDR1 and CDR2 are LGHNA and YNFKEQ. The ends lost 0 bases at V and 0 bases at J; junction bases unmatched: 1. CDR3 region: CASSQEGTNQETQYF. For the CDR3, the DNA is TGTGCCAGCAGCCAAGAGGGGACTAACCAAGAGACCCAGTACTTC.

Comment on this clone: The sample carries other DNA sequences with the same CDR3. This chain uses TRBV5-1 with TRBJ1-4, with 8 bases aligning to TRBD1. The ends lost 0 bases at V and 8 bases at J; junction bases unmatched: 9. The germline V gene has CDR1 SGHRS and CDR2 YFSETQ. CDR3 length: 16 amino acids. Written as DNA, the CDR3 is TGCGCCAGCAGCTTGGCCCTACAGGGGGGAGGGGAAAAACTGTTTTTT. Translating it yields CASSLALQGGGEKLFF.

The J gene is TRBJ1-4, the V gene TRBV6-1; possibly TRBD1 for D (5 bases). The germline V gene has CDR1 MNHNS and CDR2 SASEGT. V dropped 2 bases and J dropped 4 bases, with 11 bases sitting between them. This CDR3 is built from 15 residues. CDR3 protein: CASSEFGGVNEKLFF. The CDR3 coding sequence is TGTGCCAGCAGTGAATTTGGGGGGGTTAATGAAAAACTGTTTTTT.

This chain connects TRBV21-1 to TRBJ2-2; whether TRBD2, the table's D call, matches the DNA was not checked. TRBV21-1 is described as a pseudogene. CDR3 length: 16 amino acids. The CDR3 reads CASSKGLAGVAGELFF. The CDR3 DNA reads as TGTGCCAGCAGCAAAGGGCTAGCGGGAGTGGCCGGGGAGCTGTTTTTT.

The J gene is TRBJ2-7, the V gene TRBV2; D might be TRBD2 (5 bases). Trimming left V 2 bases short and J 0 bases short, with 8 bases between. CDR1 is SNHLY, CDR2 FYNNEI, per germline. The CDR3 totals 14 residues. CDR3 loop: CASSEWSGSYEQYF. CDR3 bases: TGTGCCAGCAGTGAATGGAGCGGCTCCTACGAGCAGTACTTC.

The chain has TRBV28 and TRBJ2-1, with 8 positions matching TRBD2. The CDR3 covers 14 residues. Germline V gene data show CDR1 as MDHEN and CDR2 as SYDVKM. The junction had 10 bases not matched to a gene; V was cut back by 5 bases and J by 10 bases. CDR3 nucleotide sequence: TGTGCCAGCAGTCGCTCCGGGACTAGATGGGAGCAGTTCTTC. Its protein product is CASSRSGTRWEQFF.

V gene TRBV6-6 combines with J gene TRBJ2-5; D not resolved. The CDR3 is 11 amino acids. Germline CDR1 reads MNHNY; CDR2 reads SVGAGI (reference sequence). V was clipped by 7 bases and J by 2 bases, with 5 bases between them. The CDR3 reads CASMAQETQYF. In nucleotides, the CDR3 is TGTGCCAGCATGGCTCAAGAGACCCAGTACTTC.

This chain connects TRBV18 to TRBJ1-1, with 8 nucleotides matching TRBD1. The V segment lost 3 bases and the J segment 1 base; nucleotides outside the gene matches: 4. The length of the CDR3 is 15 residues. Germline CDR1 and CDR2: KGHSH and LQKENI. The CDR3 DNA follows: TGTGCCAGCTCACCTCCAGGGGGCGGGAACACTGAAGCTTTCTTT. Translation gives CASSPPGGGNTEAFF.

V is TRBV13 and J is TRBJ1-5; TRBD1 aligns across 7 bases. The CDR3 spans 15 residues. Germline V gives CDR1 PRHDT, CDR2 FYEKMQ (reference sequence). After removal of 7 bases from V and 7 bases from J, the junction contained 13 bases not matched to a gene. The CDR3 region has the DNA TGTGCCAGCACCAGAACCAGGGGGATTCGGCAGCCCCAGCATTTT. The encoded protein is CASTRTRGIRQPQHF.

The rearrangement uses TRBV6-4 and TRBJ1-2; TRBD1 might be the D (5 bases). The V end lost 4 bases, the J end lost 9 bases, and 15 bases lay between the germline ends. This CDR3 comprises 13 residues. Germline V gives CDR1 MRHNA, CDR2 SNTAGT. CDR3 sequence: CASSVSAGTSYTF. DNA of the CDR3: TGTGCCAGCAGTGTCTCGGCAGGGACGAGCTACACCTTC.

The CDR3 nucleotides read TGCGCCAGCAGCTACAGGGACACAGATACGCAGTATTTT. It specifies CASSYRDTDTQYF. The chain couples TRBV5-1 to TRBJ2-3, with D tentatively TRBD1 (6 bases). Germline CDR1 is SGHRS and CDR2 is YFSETQ. Trimming took off 3 bases at V and 2 bases at J, with 7 bases between the two ends. The CDR3 is made up of 13 amino acids. Looking up the rest from reference TRBV5-1 and TRBJ2-3 gives the full variable domain: KAGVTQTPRYLIKTRGQQVTLSCSPISGHRSVSWYQQTPGQGLQFLFEYFSETQRNKGNFPGRFSGRQFSNSRSEMNVSTLELGDSALYLCASSYRDTDTQYFGPGTRLTVL.

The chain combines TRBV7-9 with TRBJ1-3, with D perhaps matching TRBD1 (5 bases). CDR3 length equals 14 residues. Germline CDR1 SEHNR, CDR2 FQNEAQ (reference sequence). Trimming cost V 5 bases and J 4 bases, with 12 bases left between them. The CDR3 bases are TGTGCCAGCAGCCGTGGGGGTGGCGGAAACACCATATATTTT. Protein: CASSRGGGGNTIYF.

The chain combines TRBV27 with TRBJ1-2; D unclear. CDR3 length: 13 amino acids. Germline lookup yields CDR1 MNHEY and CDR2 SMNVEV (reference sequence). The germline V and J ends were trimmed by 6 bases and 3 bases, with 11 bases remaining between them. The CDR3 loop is CASRTKRDYGYTF. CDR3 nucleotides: TGTGCCAGCAGAACTAAGCGGGACTATGGCTACACCTTC.

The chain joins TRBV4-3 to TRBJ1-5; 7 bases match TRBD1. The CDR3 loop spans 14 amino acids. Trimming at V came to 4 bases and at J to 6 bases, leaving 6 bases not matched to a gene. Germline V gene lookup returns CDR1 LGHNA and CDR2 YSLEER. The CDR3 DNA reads TGCGCCAGCAGCCTGGGGACAGACCTTCAGCCCCAGCATTTT. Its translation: CASSLGTDLQPQHF.

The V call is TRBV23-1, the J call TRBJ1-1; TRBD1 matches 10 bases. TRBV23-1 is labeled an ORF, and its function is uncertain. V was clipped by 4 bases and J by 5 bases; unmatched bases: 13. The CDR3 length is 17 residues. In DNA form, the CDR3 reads TGCGCCAGCAGTCCACCAATAGGACAGGGGGGAAGTACTGAAGCTTTCTTT. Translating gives CASSPPIGQGGSTEAFF.

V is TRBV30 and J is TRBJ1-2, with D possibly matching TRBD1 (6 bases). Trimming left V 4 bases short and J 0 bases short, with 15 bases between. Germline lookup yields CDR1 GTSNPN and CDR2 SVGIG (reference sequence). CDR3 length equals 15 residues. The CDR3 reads CAWTLGGSANYGYTF. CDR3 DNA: TGTGCCTGGACCCTCGGGGGCAGCGCTAACTATGGCTACACCTTC.

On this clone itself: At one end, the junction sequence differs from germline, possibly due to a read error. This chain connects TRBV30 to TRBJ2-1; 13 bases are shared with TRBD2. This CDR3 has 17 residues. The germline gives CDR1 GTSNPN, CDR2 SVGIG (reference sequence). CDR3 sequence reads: CAWSKTSGRPGENGQFF. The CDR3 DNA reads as TGTGCCTGGAGTAAGACTAGCGGGAGGCCAGGCGAGAATGGGCAGTTCTTC.

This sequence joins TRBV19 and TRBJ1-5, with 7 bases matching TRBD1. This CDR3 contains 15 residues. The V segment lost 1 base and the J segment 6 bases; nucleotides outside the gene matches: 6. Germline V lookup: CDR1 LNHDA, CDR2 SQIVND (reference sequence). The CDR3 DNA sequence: TGTGCCAGTAGTATAGGTGGGACAGTACCTCAGCCCCAGCATTTT. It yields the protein CASSIGGTVPQPQHF. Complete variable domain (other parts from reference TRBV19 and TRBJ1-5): DGGITQSPKYLFRKEGQNVTLSCEQNLNHDAMYWYRQDPGQGLRLIYYSQIVNDFQKGDIAEGYSVSREKKESFPLTVTSAQKNPTAFYLCASSIGGTVPQPQHFGDGTRLSIL.

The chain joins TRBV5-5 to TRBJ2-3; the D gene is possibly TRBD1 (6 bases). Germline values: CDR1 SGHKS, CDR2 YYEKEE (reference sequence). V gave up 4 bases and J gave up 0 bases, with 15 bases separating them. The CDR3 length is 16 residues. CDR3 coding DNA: TGTGCCAGCAGCCGAGGACAGTCTTATAGCACAGATACGCAGTATTTT. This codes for CASSRGQSYSTDTQYF.

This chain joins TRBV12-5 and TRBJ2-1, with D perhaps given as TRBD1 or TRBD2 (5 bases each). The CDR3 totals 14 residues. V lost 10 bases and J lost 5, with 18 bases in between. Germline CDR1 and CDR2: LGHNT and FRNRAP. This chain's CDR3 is CATHPGPRDNEQFF. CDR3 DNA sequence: TGTGCTACCCACCCGGGACCCAGGGACAATGAGCAGTTCTTC.

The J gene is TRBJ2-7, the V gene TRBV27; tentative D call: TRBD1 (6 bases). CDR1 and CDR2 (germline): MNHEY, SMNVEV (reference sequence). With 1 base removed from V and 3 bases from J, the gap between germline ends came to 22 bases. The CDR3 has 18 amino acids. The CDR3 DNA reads TGTGCCAGCAGTTTATTGGGTTTGGGTTCTAAACAGGGCTACGAGCAGTACTTC. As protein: CASSLLGLGSKQGYEQYF.

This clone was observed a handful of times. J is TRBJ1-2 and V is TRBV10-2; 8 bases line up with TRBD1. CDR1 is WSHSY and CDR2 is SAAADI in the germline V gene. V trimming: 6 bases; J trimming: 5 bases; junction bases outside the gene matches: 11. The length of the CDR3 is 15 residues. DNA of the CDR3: TGCGCCAGCAGCCCGACAGGGGCCGGGGGATATGGCTACACCTTC. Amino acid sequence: CASSPTGAGGYGYTF.

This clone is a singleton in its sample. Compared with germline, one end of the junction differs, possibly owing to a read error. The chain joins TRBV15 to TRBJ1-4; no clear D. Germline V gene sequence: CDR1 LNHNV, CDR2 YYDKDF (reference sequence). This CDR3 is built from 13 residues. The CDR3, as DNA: TGTGCCACCAGCAGAACGCAGTCTGAAAAACTCTTTTTT. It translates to CATSRTQSEKLFF.

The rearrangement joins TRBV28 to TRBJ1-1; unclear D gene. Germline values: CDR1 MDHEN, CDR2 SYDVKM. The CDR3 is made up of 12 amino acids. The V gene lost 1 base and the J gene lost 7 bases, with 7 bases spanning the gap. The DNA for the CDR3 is TGTGCCAGCAGTTTATATCGTTATGAAGCTTTCTTT. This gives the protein CASSLYRYEAFF. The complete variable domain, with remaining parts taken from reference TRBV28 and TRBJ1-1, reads DVKVTQSSRYLVKRTGEKVFLECVQDMDHENMFWYRQDPGLGLRLIYFSYDVKMKEKGDIPEGYSVSREKKERFSLILESASTNQTSMYLCASSLYRYEAFFGQGTRLTVV.

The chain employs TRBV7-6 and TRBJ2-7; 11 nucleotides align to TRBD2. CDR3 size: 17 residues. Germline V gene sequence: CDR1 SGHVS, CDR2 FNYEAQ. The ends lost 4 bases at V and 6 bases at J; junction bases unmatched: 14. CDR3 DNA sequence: TGTGCCAGCAGCTCGATCCCAGGGACTAGCGGAAATATCGAGCAGTACTTC. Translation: CASSSIPGTSGNIEQYF.

CDR3 residues: CASSSQIYTEAFF. In DNA form, the CDR3 reads TGTGCCAGCAGTTCCCAAATATACACTGAAGCTTTCTTT. V and J are TRBV28 and TRBJ1-1; D gene unclear. V was pared by 4 bases and J by 3 bases, with 9 bases between. The CDR3 has 13 residues. The germline V gene encodes CDR1 MDHEN and CDR2 SYDVKM.

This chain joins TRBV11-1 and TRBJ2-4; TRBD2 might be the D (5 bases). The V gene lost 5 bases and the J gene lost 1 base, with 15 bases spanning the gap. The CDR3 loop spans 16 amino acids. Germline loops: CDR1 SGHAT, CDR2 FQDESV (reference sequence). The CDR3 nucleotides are TGTGCCAGCAGCCGCGGGTCCATTGGGGCCAAAAACATTCAGTACTTC. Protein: CASSRGSIGAKNIQYF.

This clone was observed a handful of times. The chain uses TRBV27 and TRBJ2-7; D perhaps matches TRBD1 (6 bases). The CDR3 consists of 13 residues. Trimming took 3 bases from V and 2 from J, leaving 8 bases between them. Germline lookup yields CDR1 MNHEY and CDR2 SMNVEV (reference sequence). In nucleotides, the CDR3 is TGTGCCAGCAGTTTCCGGGACACCTACGAGCAGTACTTC. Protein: CASSFRDTYEQYF.

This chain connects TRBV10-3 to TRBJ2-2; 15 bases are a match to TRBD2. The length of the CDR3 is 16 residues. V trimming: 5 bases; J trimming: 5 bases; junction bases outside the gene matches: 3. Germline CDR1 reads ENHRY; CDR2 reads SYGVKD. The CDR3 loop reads CAISPGLAGGTGELFF. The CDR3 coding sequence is TGTGCCATCAGTCCGGGACTAGCGGGAGGAACCGGGGAGCTGTTTTTT.

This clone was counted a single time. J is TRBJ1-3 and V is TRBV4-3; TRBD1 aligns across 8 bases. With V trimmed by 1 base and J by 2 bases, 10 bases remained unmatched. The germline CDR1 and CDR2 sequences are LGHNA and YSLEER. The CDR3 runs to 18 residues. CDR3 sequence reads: CASSQAWGVQGAGNTIYF. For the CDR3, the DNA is TGCGCCAGCAGCCAAGCTTGGGGGGTACAGGGGGCTGGAAACACCATATATTTT.